This record concerns one TCR beta chain sequence. Its cognate antigen has yet to be identified. No base quality information exists; no much larger clone differs at one position. The data are from a study of technical replicates of blood from several donors (dated by TCRdb to about 2017). Libraries were prepared through the immunoSEQ multiplex PCR assay. Not all clones reach the TCRdb copy of this immuneACCESS table, which keeps in-frame sequences only. Checked studies attribute under half of the gap to unresolved V genes and leave the rest unexplained. Within this sample are about 100,000 clones, with more than 90% of them counted one time only. The ten largest make up 0.2% to 0.25% of the sample. According to the germline V gene (reference sequence), CDR1 reads SEHNR and CDR2 reads FQNEAQ. Trimming takes 2 bases from V and 4 bases from J, and the germline ends sit 5 bases apart. The CDR3 has 12 amino acids, counting the end cysteine and phenylalanine. Only the CDR3 DNA stays, 36 bases, in frame from base 1.

The sequenced material came from T cells isolated from PBMCs. Recombination linked TRBV7-9 to TRBJ2-5, with no confident D gene call. This sequence originates from a human donor in good health. The DNA is TGTGCCAGCAGCTTACCCTTAGAGACCCAGTACTTC. It specifies CASSLPLETQYF.